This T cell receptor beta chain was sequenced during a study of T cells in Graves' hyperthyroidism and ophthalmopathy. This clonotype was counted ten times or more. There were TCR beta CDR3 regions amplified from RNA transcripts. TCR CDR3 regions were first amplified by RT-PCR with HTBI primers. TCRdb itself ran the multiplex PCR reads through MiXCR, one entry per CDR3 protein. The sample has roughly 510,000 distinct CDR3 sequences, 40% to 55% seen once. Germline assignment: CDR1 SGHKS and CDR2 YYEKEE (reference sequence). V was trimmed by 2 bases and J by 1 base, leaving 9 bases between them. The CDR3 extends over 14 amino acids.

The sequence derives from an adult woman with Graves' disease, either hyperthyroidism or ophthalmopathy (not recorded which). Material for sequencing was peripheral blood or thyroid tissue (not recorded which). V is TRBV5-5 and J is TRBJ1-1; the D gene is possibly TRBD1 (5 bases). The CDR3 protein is CASSFSGPNTEAFF. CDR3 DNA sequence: TGTGCCAGCAGCTTTTCAGGGCCGAACACTGAAGCTTTCTTT.